The text below deals with one T cell receptor (beta chain). Its specificity is unknown. CDR1 is SGHRS, CDR2 YFSETQ, per germline. The V gene lost 4 bases and the J gene lost 5 bases, with 15 bases spanning the gap. CDR3 length equals 14 residues. The data belong to a study of cytomegalovirus exposure and HLA in healthy donors. Study observations and caveats: There were about 160 TCR beta chains listed as cytomegalovirus-associated.

TCRdb's copy holds only in-frame clones and misses some; the assay was immunoSEQ multiplex PCR. The sample comprises 100,000 or so clones, approximately 86% of which are singletons, and roughly 4% rests with the top ten. This clonotype originated in a young woman in good health and CMV-seropositive. The rearrangement links TRBV5-1 to TRBJ2-5; D is possibly TRBD2 (7 bases). Sequencing was done on a sample of PBMCs. The CDR3 DNA is TGCGCCAGCAGCCCGAGGGGGGGCGGGGAGACCCAGTACTTC. This codes for CASSPRGGGETQYF.